The present TCR beta chain was sequenced within a study of shared clonotypes between healthy human individuals. In the original analysis: For the immunoSEQ data, sequences were junction-only without quality scores, so filtering differed. Measured with immunoSEQ multiplex PCR; TCRdb has only the in-frame clones, and not every one. V and J calls and clone size are those listed in that table; D and trimming were worked out from the DNA. This sample yields roughly 2,500,000 clones, of which roughly 93% are seen a single time; about 0.39% belongs to the top ten. The V gene's germline CDR1 is PRHDT and CDR2 FYEKMQ (reference sequence). This CDR3 spans 15 amino acids. With V trimmed by 4 bases and J by 4 bases, 6 bases remained unmatched.

The sample consisted of naive CD4+ T cells from PBMCs. As for subset: CD45RA+ positively selected. The gene calls are TRBV13 and TRBJ1-3, with TRBD1 matching over 8 bases. The sequence was collected from a man younger than 35 in good health. Some clones in this sample may be carry-over from other donors' samples. The CDR3 is CASSSTGAGGNTIYF. CDR3 DNA: TGTGCCAGCAGCTCGACAGGGGCGGGAGGAAACACCATATATTTT.